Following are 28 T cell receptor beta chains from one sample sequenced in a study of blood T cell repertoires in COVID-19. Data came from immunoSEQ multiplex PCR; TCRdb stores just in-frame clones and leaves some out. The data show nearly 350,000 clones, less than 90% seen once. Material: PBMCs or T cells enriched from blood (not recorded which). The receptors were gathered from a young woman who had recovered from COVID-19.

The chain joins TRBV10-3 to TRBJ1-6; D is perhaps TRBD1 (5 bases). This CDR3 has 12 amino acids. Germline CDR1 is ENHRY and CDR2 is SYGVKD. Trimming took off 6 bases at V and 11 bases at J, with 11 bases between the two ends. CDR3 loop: CAIRGGSTPLHF. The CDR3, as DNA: TGTGCCATCAGGGGGGGGAGTACACCCCTCCACTTT.

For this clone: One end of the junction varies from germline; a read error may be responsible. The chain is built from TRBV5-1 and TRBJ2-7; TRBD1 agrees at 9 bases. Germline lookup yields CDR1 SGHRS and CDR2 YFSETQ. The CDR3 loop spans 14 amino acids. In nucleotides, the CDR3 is TGCGCCAGCAGCTCCGGGACAGGGTCCTCCGAGCAGTACTTC. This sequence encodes CASSSGTGSSEQYF.

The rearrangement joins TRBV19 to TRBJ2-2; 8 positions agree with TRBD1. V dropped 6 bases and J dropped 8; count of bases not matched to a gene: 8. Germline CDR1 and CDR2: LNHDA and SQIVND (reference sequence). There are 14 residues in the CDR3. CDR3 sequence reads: CASSPDRVIGELFF. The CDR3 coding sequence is TGTGCCAGTAGCCCGGACAGGGTTATAGGGGAGCTGTTTTTT. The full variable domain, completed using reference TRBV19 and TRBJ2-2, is DGGITQSPKYLFRKEGQNVTLSCEQNLNHDAMYWYRQDPGQGLRLIYYSQIVNDFQKGDIAEGYSVSREKKESFPLTVTSAQKNPTAFYLCASSPDRVIGELFFGEGSRLTVL.

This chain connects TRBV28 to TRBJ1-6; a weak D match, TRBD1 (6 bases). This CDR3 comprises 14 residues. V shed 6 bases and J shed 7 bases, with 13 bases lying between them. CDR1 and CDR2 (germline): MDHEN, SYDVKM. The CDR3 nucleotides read TGTGCCAGCAGGACCGGACAGTTAAATTCACCCCTCCACTTT. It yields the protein CASRTGQLNSPLHF.

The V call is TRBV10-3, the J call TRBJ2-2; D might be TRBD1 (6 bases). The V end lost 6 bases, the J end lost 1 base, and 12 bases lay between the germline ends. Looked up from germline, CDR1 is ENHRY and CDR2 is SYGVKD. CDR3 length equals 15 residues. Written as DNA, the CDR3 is TGTGCCATCAGAGGTGGCAGGGGGAACACCGGGGAGCTGTTTTTT. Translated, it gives CAIRGGRGNTGELFF.

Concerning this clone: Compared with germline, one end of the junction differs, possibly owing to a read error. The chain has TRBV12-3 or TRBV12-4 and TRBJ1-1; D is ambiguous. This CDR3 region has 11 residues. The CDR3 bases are TGTGCCAGCAGTTTAGGGACTGTAGCTTTCTTT. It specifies CASSLGTVAFF.

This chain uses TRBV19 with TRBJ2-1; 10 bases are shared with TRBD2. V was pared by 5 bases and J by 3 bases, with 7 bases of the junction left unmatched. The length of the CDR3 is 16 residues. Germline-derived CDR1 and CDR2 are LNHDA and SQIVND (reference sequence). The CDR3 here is CASSPQRGGLYNEQFF. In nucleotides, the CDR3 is TGTGCCAGTAGTCCCCAGCGGGGGGGCCTCTACAATGAGCAGTTCTTC.

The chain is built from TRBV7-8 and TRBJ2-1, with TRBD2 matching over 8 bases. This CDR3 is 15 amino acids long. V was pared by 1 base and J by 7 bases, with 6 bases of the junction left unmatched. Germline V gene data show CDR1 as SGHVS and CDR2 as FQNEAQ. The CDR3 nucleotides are TGTGCCAGCAGCTTAGTCGGGGGGGCTAGGAATGAGCAGTTCTTC. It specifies CASSLVGGARNEQFF.

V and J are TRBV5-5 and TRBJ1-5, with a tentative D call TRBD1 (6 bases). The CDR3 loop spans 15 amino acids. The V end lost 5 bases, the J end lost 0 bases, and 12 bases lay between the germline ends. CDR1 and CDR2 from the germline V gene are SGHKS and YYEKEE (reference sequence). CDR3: CASSLDSYSNQPQHF. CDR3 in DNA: TGTGCCAGCAGTCTGGACAGTTATAGCAATCAGCCCCAGCATTTT.

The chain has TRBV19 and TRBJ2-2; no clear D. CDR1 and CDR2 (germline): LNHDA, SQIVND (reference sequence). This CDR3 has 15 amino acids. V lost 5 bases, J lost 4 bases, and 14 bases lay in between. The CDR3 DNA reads TGTGCCAGTAGTTCAAAACAGCTACCCACCGGGGAGCTGTTTTTT. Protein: CASSSKQLPTGELFF.

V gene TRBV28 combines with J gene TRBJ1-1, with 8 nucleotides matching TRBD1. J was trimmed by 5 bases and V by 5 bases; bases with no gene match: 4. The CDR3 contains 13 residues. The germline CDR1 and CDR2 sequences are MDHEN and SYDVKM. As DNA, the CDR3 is TGTGCCAGCAGTCTCCGGGACAGGACTGAAGCTTTCTTT. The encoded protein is CASSLRDRTEAFF.

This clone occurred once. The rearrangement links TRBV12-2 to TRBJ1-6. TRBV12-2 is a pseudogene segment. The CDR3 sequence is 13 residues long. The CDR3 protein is CASRREISSPLHF. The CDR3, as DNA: TGTGCAAGTCGCAGAGAGATAAGCTCACCCCTCCACTTT.

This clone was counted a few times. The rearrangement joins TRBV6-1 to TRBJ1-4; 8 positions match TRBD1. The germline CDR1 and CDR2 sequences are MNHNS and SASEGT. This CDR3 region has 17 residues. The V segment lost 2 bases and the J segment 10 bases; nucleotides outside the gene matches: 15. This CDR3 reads CASSEFRWDRSKGKLFF. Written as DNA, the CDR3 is TGTGCCAGCAGTGAATTTCGGTGGGACAGGTCCAAAGGAAAACTGTTTTTT.

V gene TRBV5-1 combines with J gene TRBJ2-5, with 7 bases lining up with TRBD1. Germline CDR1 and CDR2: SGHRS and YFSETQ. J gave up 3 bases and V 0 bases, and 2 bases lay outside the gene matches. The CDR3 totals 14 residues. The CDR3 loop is CASSLGGQEETQYF. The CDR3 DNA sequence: TGCGCCAGCAGCTTGGGAGGACAGGAAGAGACCCAGTACTTC.

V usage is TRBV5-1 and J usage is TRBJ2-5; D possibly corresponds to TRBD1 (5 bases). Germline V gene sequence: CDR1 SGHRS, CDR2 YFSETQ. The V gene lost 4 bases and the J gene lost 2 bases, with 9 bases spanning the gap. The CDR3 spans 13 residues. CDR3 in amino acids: CASSGAGQETQYF. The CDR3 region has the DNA TGCGCCAGCAGCGGGGCAGGACAAGAGACCCAGTACTTC.

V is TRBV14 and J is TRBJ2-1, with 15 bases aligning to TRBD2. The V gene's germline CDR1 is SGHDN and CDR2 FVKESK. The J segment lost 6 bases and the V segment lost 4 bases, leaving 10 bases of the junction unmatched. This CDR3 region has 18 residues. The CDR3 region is CASSPGLAGGRWGNEQFF. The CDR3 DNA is TGTGCCAGCAGCCCGGGACTAGCGGGGGGAAGATGGGGCAATGAGCAGTTCTTC. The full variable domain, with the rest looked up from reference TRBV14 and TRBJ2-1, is EAGVTQFPSHSVIEKGQTVTLRCDPISGHDNLYWYRRVMGKEIKFLLHFVKESKQDESGMPNNRFLAERTGGTYSTLKVQPAELEDSGVYFCASSPGLAGGRWGNEQFFGPGTRLTVL.

In nucleotides, the CDR3 is TGTGCCAGCATCATTTTCACTGAAGCTTTCTTT. Its protein product is CASIIFTEAFF. The chain combines TRBV12-3 or TRBV12-4 with TRBJ1-1; D remains ambiguous. The CDR3 loop spans 11 amino acids. Deletions cut 7 bases from V and 4 bases from J, with 7 bases between.

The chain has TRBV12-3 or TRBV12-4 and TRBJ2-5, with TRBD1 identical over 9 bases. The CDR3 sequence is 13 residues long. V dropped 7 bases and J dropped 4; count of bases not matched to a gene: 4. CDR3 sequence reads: CASNHRGRETQYF. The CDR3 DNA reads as TGTGCCAGCAACCACAGGGGGCGAGAGACCCAGTACTTC.

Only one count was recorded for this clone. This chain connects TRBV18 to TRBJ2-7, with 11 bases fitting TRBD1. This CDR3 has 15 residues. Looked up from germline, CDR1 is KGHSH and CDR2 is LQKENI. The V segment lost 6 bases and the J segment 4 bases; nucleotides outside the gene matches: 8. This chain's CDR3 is CASSPGTGGSYEQYF. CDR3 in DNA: TGTGCCAGCTCGCCCGGGACAGGGGGGAGTTACGAGCAGTACTTC. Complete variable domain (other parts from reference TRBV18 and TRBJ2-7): NAGVMQNPRHLVRRRGQEARLRCSPMKGHSHVYWYRQLPEEGLKFMVYLQKENIIDESGMPKERFSAEFPKEGPSILRIQQVVRGDSAAYFCASSPGTGGSYEQYFGPGTRLTVT.

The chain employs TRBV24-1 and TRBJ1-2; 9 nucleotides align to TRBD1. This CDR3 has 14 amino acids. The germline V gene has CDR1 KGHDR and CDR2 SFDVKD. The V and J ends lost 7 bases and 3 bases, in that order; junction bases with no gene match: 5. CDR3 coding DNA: TGTGCCACCAGCCCCGGACAGGGGTACTATGGCTACACCTTC. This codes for CATSPGQGYYGYTF.

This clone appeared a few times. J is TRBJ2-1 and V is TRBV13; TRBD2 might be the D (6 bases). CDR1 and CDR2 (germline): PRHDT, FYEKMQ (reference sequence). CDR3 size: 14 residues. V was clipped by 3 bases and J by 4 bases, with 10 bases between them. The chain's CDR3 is CASSFSGGYNEQFF. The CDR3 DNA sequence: TGTGCCAGCAGCTTTTCTGGAGGGTACAATGAGCAGTTCTTC.

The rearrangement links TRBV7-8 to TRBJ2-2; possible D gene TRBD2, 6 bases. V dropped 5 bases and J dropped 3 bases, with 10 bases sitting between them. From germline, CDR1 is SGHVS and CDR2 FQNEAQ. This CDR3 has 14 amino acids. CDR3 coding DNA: TGTGCCAGCAGCAAAGGGGACTACACCGGGGAGCTGTTTTTT. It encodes CASSKGDYTGELFF.

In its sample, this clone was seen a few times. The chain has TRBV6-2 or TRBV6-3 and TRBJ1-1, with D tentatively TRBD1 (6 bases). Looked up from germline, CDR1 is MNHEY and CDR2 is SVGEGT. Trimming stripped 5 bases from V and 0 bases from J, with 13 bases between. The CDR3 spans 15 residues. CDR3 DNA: TGTGCCAGCAGTACCAACAGGGCCATGAACACTGAAGCTTTCTTT. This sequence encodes CASSTNRAMNTEAFF.

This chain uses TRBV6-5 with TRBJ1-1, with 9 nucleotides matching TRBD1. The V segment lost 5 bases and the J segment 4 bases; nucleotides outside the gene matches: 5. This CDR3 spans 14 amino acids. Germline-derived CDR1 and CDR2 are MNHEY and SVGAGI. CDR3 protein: CASSLTGGSTEAFF. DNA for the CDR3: TGTGCCAGCAGTCTGACAGGGGGAAGCACTGAAGCTTTCTTT.

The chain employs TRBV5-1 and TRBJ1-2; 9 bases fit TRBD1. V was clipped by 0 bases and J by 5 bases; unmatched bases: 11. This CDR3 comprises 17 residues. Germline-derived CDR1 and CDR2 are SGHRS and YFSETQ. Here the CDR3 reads CASSLDLAGTGIYGYTF. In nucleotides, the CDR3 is TGCGCCAGCAGCTTGGATTTGGCGGGGACAGGGATTTATGGCTACACCTTC.

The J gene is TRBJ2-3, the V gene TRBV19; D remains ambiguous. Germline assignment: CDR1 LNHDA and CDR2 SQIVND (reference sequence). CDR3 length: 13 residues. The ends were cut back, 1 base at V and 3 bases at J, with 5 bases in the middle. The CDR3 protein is CASSIVETDTQYF. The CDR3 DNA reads TGTGCCAGTAGTATAGTAGAAACAGATACGCAGTATTTT.

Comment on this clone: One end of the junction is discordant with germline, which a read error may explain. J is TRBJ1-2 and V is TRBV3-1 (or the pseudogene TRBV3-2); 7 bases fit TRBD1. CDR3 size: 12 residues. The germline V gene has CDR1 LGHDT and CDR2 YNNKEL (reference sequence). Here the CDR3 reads CASSPGGGGASF. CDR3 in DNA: TGTGCCAGCAGCCCAGGGGGTGGGGGCGCCTCCTTC.

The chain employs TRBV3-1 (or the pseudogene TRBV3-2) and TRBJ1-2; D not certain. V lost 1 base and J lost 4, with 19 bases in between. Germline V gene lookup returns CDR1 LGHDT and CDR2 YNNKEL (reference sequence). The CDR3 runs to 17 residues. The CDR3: CASSQGFLGEAGYGYTF. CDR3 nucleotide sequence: TGTGCCAGCAGCCAAGGGTTTCTTGGGGAGGCTGGCTATGGCTACACCTTC.